One sample yielded the 16 T cell receptor beta chains listed below, sequenced in a study of cytomegalovirus exposure and HLA in healthy donors. Both 60 Vbeta primers and 13 Jbeta primers went into the PCR. TCRdb's table, derived via immunoSEQ multiplex PCR, lists solely in-frame clones and lacks some. The sample data list about 130,000 clones. The sequenced sample consisted of PBMCs. These receptors all stem from a man aged 18 to 29 in good health and CMV-seronegative.

The chain uses TRBV6-5 and TRBJ1-6; D is perhaps TRBD1 (5 bases). Germline CDR1 is MNHEY and CDR2 is SVGAGI. Trimming took off 1 base at V and 4 bases at J, with 11 bases between the two ends. The CDR3 is 16 residues long. The CDR3 nucleotides are TGTGCCAGCAGTTACTATGTGGCAGGGTATAATTCACCCCTCCACTTT. Translating gives CASSYYVAGYNSPLHF.

This chain links TRBV5-1 with TRBJ1-2; D gene unclear. Germline values: CDR1 SGHRS, CDR2 YFSETQ. The CDR3 runs 14 residues. Trimming pared 7 bases from V and 4 bases from J, leaving 17 bases between. In nucleotides, the CDR3 is TGCGCCAGCGCTCCAGGCGTTGGCAGCTATGGCTACACCTTC. It is translated as CASAPGVGSYGYTF. The whole variable domain, filled in from reference TRBV5-1 and TRBJ1-2, reads KAGVTQTPRYLIKTRGQQVTLSCSPISGHRSVSWYQQTPGQGLQFLFEYFSETQRNKGNFPGRFSGRQFSNSRSEMNVSTLELGDSALYLCASAPGVGSYGYTFGSGTRLTVV.

The CDR3 DNA sequence: TGTGCCTGGAGTGTAGGTTGGGCAGGGGGCTTCGAGCAGTACTTC. It is translated as CAWSVGWAGGFEQYF. V gene TRBV30 combines with J gene TRBJ2-7, with 8 bases aligning to TRBD1. Germline V gene sequence: CDR1 GTSNPN, CDR2 SVGIG (reference sequence). This CDR3 contains 15 residues. Trimming at V came to 0 bases and at J to 6 bases, leaving 10 bases not matched to a gene.

The chain employs TRBV7-2 and TRBJ1-5; maybe TRBD1 (5 bases). The CDR3 consists of 15 residues. Per the germline V gene, CDR1 is SGHTA and CDR2 is FQGNSA. Trimming removed 5 bases from V and 4 bases from J, with 15 bases in between. The CDR3 sequence is CASSLMEGLNQPQHF. CDR3 nucleotides: TGTGCCAGCAGCCTAATGGAGGGACTGAATCAGCCCCAGCATTTT.

The rearrangement joins TRBV27 to TRBJ1-1; no clear D. The CDR3 extends over 11 amino acids. The V end lost 4 bases, the J end lost 3 bases, and 3 bases lay between the germline ends. Per the germline V gene, CDR1 is MNHEY and CDR2 is SMNVEV (reference sequence). DNA for the CDR3: TGTGCCAGCAGTTCCTACACTGAAGCTTTCTTT. Protein product: CASSSYTEAFF.

The chain has TRBV9 and TRBJ1-1, with D hard to call. The V end lost 0 bases, the J end lost 3 bases, and 9 bases lay between the germline ends. This CDR3 has 14 residues. CDR1 is SGDLS, CDR2 YYNGEE, per germline. The CDR3 DNA sequence: TGTGCCAGCAGCGTAGGCAGCGTGGACACTGAAGCTTTCTTT. It encodes CASSVGSVDTEAFF.

V and J are TRBV15 and TRBJ2-7; 8 bases align to TRBD2. With 5 bases clipped from V and 5 bases from J, the junction kept 8 bases outside the gene matches. Per the germline V gene, CDR1 is LNHNV and CDR2 is YYDKDF (reference sequence). There are 14 residues in the CDR3. The CDR3 sequence is CATSEASGLHEQYF. CDR3 DNA: TGTGCCACCAGCGAAGCTAGCGGGTTGCACGAGCAGTACTTC.

The chain couples TRBV7-8 to TRBJ2-1, with 11 bases aligning to TRBD1. Germline V CDR1 and CDR2: SGHVS, FQNEAQ. V lost 5 bases to trimming and J lost 12 bases; unmatched junction nucleotides: 12. The CDR3 sequence is 15 residues long. The CDR3 reads CASSAVPGQGEGQFF. CDR3 DNA sequence: TGTGCCAGCAGCGCCGTCCCGGGACAGGGGGAAGGGCAGTTCTTC. Full variable domain (remainder filled in from reference TRBV7-8 and TRBJ2-1): GAGVSQSPRYKVAKRGQDVALRCDPISGHVSLFWYQQALGQGPEFLTYFQNEAQLDKSGLPSDRFFAERPEGSVSTLKIQRTQQEDSAVYLCASSAVPGQGEGQFFGPGTRLTVL.

The rearrangement links TRBV19 to TRBJ1-1, with D uncertain. The V gene's germline CDR1 is LNHDA and CDR2 SQIVND (reference sequence). Trimming left V 4 bases short and J 2 bases short, with 14 bases between. The length of the CDR3 is 15 residues. The CDR3 DNA follows: TGTGCCAGTAGTAATTTGATGGGGAGTAACACTGAAGCTTTCTTT. It is translated as CASSNLMGSNTEAFF. The entire variable domain, with the rest obtained from reference TRBV19 and TRBJ1-1, is as follows: DGGITQSPKYLFRKEGQNVTLSCEQNLNHDAMYWYRQDPGQGLRLIYYSQIVNDFQKGDIAEGYSVSREKKESFPLTVTSAQKNPTAFYLCASSNLMGSNTEAFFGQGTRLTVV.

This chain connects TRBV19 to TRBJ1-5; D not resolved. CDR3 length equals 15 residues. CDR1 is LNHDA and CDR2 is SQIVND in the germline V gene (reference sequence). Trimming took 7 bases from V and 3 from J, leaving 16 bases between them. In DNA form, the CDR3 reads TGTGCCAGTACCCCATTCCAGGAACCCAATCAGCCCCAGCATTTT. This gives the protein CASTPFQEPNQPQHF. Full variable domain (rest looked up from reference TRBV19 and TRBJ1-5): DGGITQSPKYLFRKEGQNVTLSCEQNLNHDAMYWYRQDPGQGLRLIYYSQIVNDFQKGDIAEGYSVSREKKESFPLTVTSAQKNPTAFYLCASTPFQEPNQPQHFGDGTRLSIL.

V and J are TRBV9 and TRBJ1-2; no clear D gene. The CDR3 loop spans 13 amino acids. V dropped 3 bases and J dropped 8 bases, with 14 bases sitting between them. The V gene's germline CDR1 is SGDLS and CDR2 YYNGEE. CDR3 residues: CASSAGIQRGYTF. CDR3 bases: TGTGCCAGCAGCGCTGGGATCCAGCGGGGCTACACCTTC.

The gene calls are TRBV6-1 and TRBJ1-5; D remains ambiguous. V dropped 5 bases and J dropped 6 bases, with 8 bases sitting between them. The V gene's germline CDR1 is MNHNS and CDR2 SASEGT. This CDR3 is 12 amino acids long. In DNA, the CDR3 is TGTGCCAGCAGTTTATCGGGTCAGCCCCAGCATTTT. The encoded protein is CASSLSGQPQHF.

V gene TRBV9 combines with J gene TRBJ2-5; D perhaps matches TRBD2 (6 bases). V lost 0 bases, J lost 11 bases, and 17 bases lay in between. CDR3 length equals 14 residues. Per germline, CDR1 SGDLS and CDR2 YYNGEE. CDR3 amino acids: CASSVESRGTLQYF. DNA of the CDR3: TGTGCCAGCAGCGTAGAGTCGCGGGGAACGTTACAGTACTTC.

Details on this clone: The same CDR3 also results from other DNA sequences found in this sample. This sequence joins TRBV18 and TRBJ1-5; D is undetermined. The V gene lost 3 bases and the J gene lost 4 bases, with 7 bases spanning the gap. CDR1 and CDR2 from the germline V gene are KGHSH and LQKENI. CDR3 length: 13 residues. CDR3 protein: CASSPPGNQPQHF. Here the CDR3 DNA reads TGTGCCAGCTCACCCCCGGGTAATCAGCCCCAGCATTTT.

J is TRBJ1-2 and V is TRBV6-5; 7 bases are shared with TRBD1. CDR3 length: 14 residues. Per the germline V gene, CDR1 is MNHEY and CDR2 is SVGAGI. Trimming took 5 bases from V and 0 from J; bases not matched to a gene: 3. CDR3 loop: CASSEQGTNYGYTF. The CDR3, as DNA: TGTGCCAGCAGTGAACAGGGGACTAACTATGGCTACACCTTC.

The J gene is TRBJ2-7, the V gene TRBV6-5; D perhaps matches TRBD1 (5 bases). The CDR3 runs 13 residues. Trimming took 5 bases from V and 1 from J, leaving 9 bases between them. CDR1 is MNHEY, CDR2 SVGAGI, per germline. The CDR3: CASSLRGSYEQYF. CDR3 in DNA: TGTGCCAGCAGTCTTAGGGGTTCCTACGAGCAGTACTTC.